These 24 T cell receptor beta chains share one sample of origin, sequenced in a study of OX40 agonist ivuxolimab in advanced cancers. Sequencing was performed with immunoSEQ multiplex PCR; in TCRdb, only in-frame clones are kept and a portion is missing. Seen here are some 150,000 clones, about nine tenths observed once, and the top ten hold approximately 1.1%. Sequencing used CD4+ or CD8+ T cells sorted from blood, obtained in a trial of the OX40 agonist ivuxolimab. Receptors were obtained from an adult with an advanced solid tumor such as melanoma, head and neck, liver or kidney cancer.

V gene TRBV5-4 combines with J gene TRBJ2-1; 7 nucleotides match TRBD2. Germline trimming cut 4 bases from V and 3 bases from J; bases unmatched to any gene: 10. Germline lookup yields CDR1 SGHNT and CDR2 YYREEE (reference sequence). The CDR3 consists of 16 residues. The CDR3 DNA reads as TGTGCCAGCAGCGCCCCCCTAGCGGACTACTACAATGAGCAGTTCTTC. Translating it yields CASSAPLADYYNEQFF.

There are many counts of this clone. This sequence joins TRBV10-3 and TRBJ2-7, with D possibly matching TRBD1 (6 bases). Germline V gene sequence: CDR1 ENHRY, CDR2 SYGVKD. This CDR3 has 12 amino acids. Trimming shortened V by 7 bases and J by 7 bases, and 14 bases separated the two germline ends. For the CDR3, the DNA is TGTGCCATCAAGAAGGACAGCCAAGAGCAGTACTTC. It translates to CAIKKDSQEQYF.

The V gene is TRBV7-2, the J gene TRBJ2-7; 9 bases match TRBD2. This CDR3 has 16 residues. V lost 0 bases to trimming and J lost 6 bases; unmatched junction nucleotides: 9. Germline CDR1 SGHTA, CDR2 FQGNSA. The CDR3 DNA follows: TGTGCCAGCAGCTTAGCGCCGGGTAGCGGGAGCTTCGAGCAGTACTTC. Protein product: CASSLAPGSGSFEQYF. Based on the CDR3 plus reference TRBV7-2 and TRBJ2-7, the full variable domain is GAGVSQSPSNKVTEKGKDVELRCDPISGHTALYWYRQSLGQGLEFLIYFQGNSAPDKSGLPSDRFSAERTGGSVSTLTIQRTQQEDSAVYLCASSLAPGSGSFEQYFGPGTRLTVT.

The chain recombines TRBV6-6 with TRBJ1-4; no firm D call. This CDR3 is built from 13 residues. The V gene's germline CDR1 is MNHNY and CDR2 SVGAGI (reference sequence). Trimming cost V 6 bases and J 13 bases, with 18 bases left between them. CDR3 coding DNA: TGTGCCAGCAGCAAGACACTCGGAGTTGCACTGTTTTTT. It codes for CASSKTLGVALFF.

The CDR3 reads CSVAPGTGELFF. The CDR3, as DNA: TGCAGCGTTGCGCCAGGGACCGGGGAGCTGTTTTTT. This sequence joins TRBV29-1 and TRBJ2-2, with D possibly TRBD1 on 5 matching bases. CDR3 length: 12 amino acids. Trimming removed 4 bases from V and 5 bases from J, with 8 bases in between. Germline lookup yields CDR1 SQVTM and CDR2 ANQGSEA.

This clone came up once. The rearrangement links TRBV5-4 to TRBJ2-3; TRBD2 matches at 13 bases. This CDR3 comprises 17 residues. J lost 3 bases, V lost 0 bases, and 4 bases had no gene match. Per germline, CDR1 SGHNT and CDR2 YYREEE (reference sequence). CDR3 coding DNA: TGTGCCAGCAGCTTGGGTGGGACTAGCGGGATGACAGATACGCAGTATTTT. Protein: CASSLGGTSGMTDTQYF.

The V and J genes are TRBV7-3 and TRBJ2-7; D remains ambiguous. V was clipped by 1 base and J by 6 bases, with 13 bases between them. Germline CDR1 is SGHTA and CDR2 is FQGTGA. The CDR3 totals 14 residues. The CDR3 DNA reads as TGTGCCAGCAGCTTAAACCCTAATTTCGCCGAGCAGTACTTC. Translating it yields CASSLNPNFAEQYF. Supplemented by reference TRBV7-3 and TRBJ2-7, the full variable domain reads GAGVSQTPSNKVTEKGKYVELRCDPISGHTALYWYRQSLGQGPEFLIYFQGTGAADDSGLPNDRFFAVRPEGSVSTLKIQRTERGDSAVYLCASSLNPNFAEQYFGPGTRLTVT.

The chain joins TRBV5-6 to TRBJ2-7; maybe TRBD1 (6 bases). Trimming removed 0 bases at V and 2 bases at J, with 12 bases between. Germline V CDR1 and CDR2: SGHDT, YYEEEE. This CDR3 is built from 15 residues. This CDR3 is CASSLVRDTPYEQYF. The CDR3 DNA follows: TGTGCCAGCAGCTTGGTAAGGGACACACCCTACGAGCAGTACTTC.

The V gene is TRBV10-2, the J gene TRBJ1-4, with 8 bases matching TRBD1. Germline CDR1 WSHSY, CDR2 SAAADI. V was pared by 0 bases and J by 2 bases, with 8 bases of the junction left unmatched. CDR3 length equals 18 residues. CDR3 protein: CASSESPGGLGTNEKLFF. DNA for the CDR3: TGCGCCAGCAGTGAGTCCCCAGGGGGCCTTGGCACTAATGAAAAACTGTTTTTT.

The chain joins TRBV10-2 to TRBJ2-2; TRBD1 matches 8 bases. The CDR3 sequence is 12 residues long. Per germline, CDR1 WSHSY and CDR2 SAAADI. The ends lost 6 bases at V and 7 bases at J; junction bases unmatched: 1. The CDR3 DNA sequence: TGCGCCAGCAGGGGGACAGGCGGGGAGCTGTTTTTT. Protein: CASRGTGGELFF.

The V call is TRBV25-1, the J call TRBJ2-1; TRBD1 matches at 9 bases. Germline values: CDR1 MGHDK, CDR2 SYGVNS. CDR3 length: 15 residues. Losses at the gene ends were 6 bases for V and 4 bases for J; bases not matched to a gene: 7. CDR3 protein: CASSPSGTGYNEQFF. As DNA, the CDR3 is TGTGCCAGCAGCCCAAGCGGGACAGGGTACAATGAGCAGTTCTTC.

This clone was counted a single time. This chain links TRBV6-1 with TRBJ2-5, with 7 positions matching TRBD2. Trimming at V came to 2 bases and at J to 10 bases, leaving 1 base not matched to a gene. CDR1 is MNHNS, CDR2 SASEGT, per germline. The CDR3 is made up of 11 amino acids. The CDR3 coding sequence is TGTGCCAGCAGTGAATGGGAGGGCCAGTACTTC. Translation gives CASSEWEGQYF.

This clone was counted between two and nine times. This chain connects TRBV7-9 to TRBJ2-7; D may match TRBD1 or TRBD2 (5 bases each). This CDR3 is built from 13 residues. The germline V and J ends were trimmed by 9 bases and 2 bases, with 14 bases remaining between them. Germline values: CDR1 SEHNR, CDR2 FQNEAQ (reference sequence). Written as DNA, the CDR3 is TGTGCCAGTACCGGGACGGGGACCTACGAGCAGTACTTC. Protein sequence: CASTGTGTYEQYF.

The chain links TRBV5-4 to TRBJ2-5, with 13 bases identical to TRBD2. The CDR3 is 16 amino acids. Per the germline V gene, CDR1 is SGHNT and CDR2 is YYREEE (reference sequence). Trimming removed 3 bases from V and 1 base from J; junction bases left unmatched: 3. CDR3 sequence: CASSWRLAGGQETQYF. In nucleotides, the CDR3 is TGTGCCAGCAGCTGGAGACTAGCGGGAGGCCAAGAGACCCAGTACTTC.

The rearrangement links TRBV6-4 to TRBJ2-3; weak D call: TRBD2 (6 bases). Germline V lookup: CDR1 MRHNA, CDR2 SNTAGT. This CDR3 has 15 residues. Trimming cost V 2 bases and J 6 bases, with 15 bases left between them. The CDR3 region has the DNA TGTGCCAGCAGTGACGGGCCTAGCGACCGGGATACGCAGTATTTT. Its translation is CASSDGPSDRDTQYF.

The chain joins TRBV5-1 to TRBJ2-7, with D uncertain. Germline CDR1 and CDR2: SGHRS and YFSETQ. CDR3 length: 15 residues. V shed 4 bases and J shed 6 bases, with 20 bases lying between them. DNA of the CDR3: TGCGCCAGCAGCCCCCTCTACACGGGCGGCGGCGAGCAGTACTTC. Its protein product is CASSPLYTGGGEQYF.

This clone was picked up one time. The DNA for the CDR3 is TGTGCCAGCAGCCGGGGCGGGTCGAGCAATCAGCCCCAGCATTTT. It translates to CASSRGGSSNQPQHF. This sequence joins TRBV27 and TRBJ1-5; D perhaps matches TRBD1 (5 bases). The CDR3 contains 15 residues. Trimming removed 6 bases from V and 1 base from J, with 13 bases in between. Germline V CDR1 and CDR2: MNHEY, SMNVEV (reference sequence).

The chain employs TRBV4-1 and TRBJ2-5; 10 positions agree with TRBD2. The CDR3 contains 17 residues. Germline lookup yields CDR1 MGHRA and CDR2 YSYEKL. The V gene end was trimmed by 1 base and the J gene end by 5 bases; junction bases not matched to a gene: 10. For the CDR3, the DNA is TGCGCCAGCAGCCAAGGAGGGCTAGCGGGAGAGGAGGAGACCCAGTACTTC. Translated, it gives CASSQGGLAGEEETQYF.

In nucleotides, the CDR3 is TGTGCCAGCAGCTCAGGGGCTGACTATGGCTACACCTTC. It codes for CASSSGADYGYTF. The genes are TRBV7-3 and TRBJ1-2; a weak D match, TRBD1 (6 bases). CDR1 is SGHTA, CDR2 FQGTGA, per germline. Trimming removed 4 bases at V and 3 bases at J, with 9 bases between. This CDR3 is built from 13 residues.

There are a few counts of this clone. This rearrangement joins TRBV5-1 to TRBJ2-3; 8 bases align to TRBD2. V trimming: 4 bases; J trimming: 4 bases; junction bases outside the gene matches: 8. Germline lookup yields CDR1 SGHRS and CDR2 YFSETQ. The CDR3 extends over 15 amino acids. The CDR3 region is CASSAGSGDADTQYF. CDR3 nucleotides: TGCGCCAGCAGCGCTGGTAGCGGGGATGCAGATACGCAGTATTTT.

This chain uses TRBV14 with TRBJ2-3; D is undetermined. Germline V CDR1 and CDR2: SGHDN, FVKESK. Trimming took off 0 bases at V and 9 bases at J, with 10 bases between the two ends. The CDR3 length is 13 residues. CDR3 in DNA: TGTGCCAGCAGCCAAGACTGGGTGGCCACGCAGTATTTT. Translated, it gives CASSQDWVATQYF.

This clone has only a few counts. The chain combines TRBV18 with TRBJ2-1; possibly TRBD1 for D (7 bases). Trimming removed 3 bases from V and 9 bases from J, with 18 bases in between. This CDR3 has 15 amino acids. Germline CDR1 and CDR2: KGHSH and LQKENI. CDR3 sequence: CASSPIAGGRSEQFF. The CDR3 coding sequence is TGTGCCAGCTCACCCATTGCAGGGGGGCGGAGTGAGCAGTTCTTC.

This clone was detected once. V is TRBV6-5 and J is TRBJ2-5; a weak D match, TRBD2 (6 bases). Germline CDR1 and CDR2: MNHEY and SVGAGI. The CDR3 extends over 16 amino acids. Trimming shortened V by 0 bases and J by 2 bases, and 13 bases separated the two germline ends. The CDR3 spells CASSYSRRGGQETQYF. CDR3 coding DNA: TGTGCCAGCAGTTACTCGAGGCGGGGAGGACAAGAGACCCAGTACTTC.

CDR3 nucleotides: TGTGCCAGCAGTTACTCCGGACAGGGATACACTGAAGCTTTCTTT. Encoded protein: CASSYSGQGYTEAFF. The chain uses TRBV6-5 and TRBJ1-1; the match to TRBD1 covers 8 bases. CDR1 MNHEY and CDR2 SVGAGI come from the germline V gene. CDR3 length: 15 amino acids. J gave up 3 bases and V 0 bases, and 3 bases lay outside the gene matches.